This entry lists 10 T cell receptor beta chains sequenced from one sample in a study of read filtering for tumor transcriptome and immune sequencing. This library used roughly 370 ng RNA and molecular barcoded adaptors spanning alpha/delta and beta/gamma chains. MiXCR, applied by TCRdb to the reads, yields one record per CDR3 protein. The sample consists of more than 30,000 distinct CDR3 sequences, roughly 18% of them appearing once. The source material was a population of CD138-negative cells sorted from bone marrow. The origin of the receptors is a donor at least 40 years old with multiple myeloma.

This clonotype was seen a handful of times. The rearrangement links TRBV5-1 to TRBJ2-7; possible D gene TRBD1, 6 bases. The CDR3 consists of 14 residues. The V gene lost 5 bases and the J gene lost 0 bases, with 12 bases spanning the gap. Germline lookup yields CDR1 SGHRS and CDR2 YFSETQ. CDR3 protein: CASRSGTNSYEQYF. The CDR3 DNA reads as TGCGCCAGCAGATCCGGGACAAACTCCTACGAGCAGTACTTC.

This clonotype occurred many times. The chain uses TRBV3-1 and TRBJ2-5; no definite D call. V was shortened by 2 bases and J by 5 bases, with 9 bases between the two germline ends. CDR1 is LGHDT, CDR2 YNNKEL, per germline (reference sequence). This CDR3 has 13 amino acids. The CDR3 here is CASSQSPRETQYF. Written as DNA, the CDR3 is TGTGCCAGCAGCCAATCTCCCCGCGAGACCCAGTACTTC.

This chain's CDR3 is CASSEFAENQPQHF. The CDR3 coding sequence is TGTGCCAGCAGTGAATTCGCAGAAAATCAGCCCCAGCATTTT. V usage is TRBV6-4 and J usage is TRBJ1-5; no definite D call. Trimming cost V 3 bases and J 4 bases, with 10 bases left between them. Looked up from germline, CDR1 is MRHNA and CDR2 is SNTAGT. This CDR3 contains 14 residues.

This clonotype appeared many times. The chain combines TRBV19 with TRBJ1-5; unclear D gene. Germline V lookup: CDR1 LNHDA, CDR2 SQIVND (reference sequence). Deletions cut 1 base from V and 3 bases from J, with 4 bases between. This CDR3 is 13 amino acids long. The CDR3 region is CASSIAYNQPQHF. CDR3 in DNA: TGTGCCAGTAGTATAGCTTACAATCAGCCCCAGCATTTT.

The sample holds many counts of this clonotype. The J gene is TRBJ2-7, the V gene TRBV5-1; 10 nucleotides align to TRBD1. The germline V gene encodes CDR1 SGHRS and CDR2 YFSETQ. The V gene end was trimmed by 4 bases and the J gene end by 7 bases; junction bases not matched to a gene: 5. The CDR3 totals 13 residues. The CDR3 coding sequence is TGCGCCAGCAGCCAAGGGACAGGGGATGAGCAGTACTTC. Protein: CASSQGTGDEQYF.

V is TRBV29-1 and J is TRBJ1-1; the D is unclear. Germline CDR1 and CDR2: SQVTM and ANQGSEA. The CDR3 totals 14 residues. With 7 bases removed from V and 4 bases from J, the gap between germline ends came to 19 bases. CDR3 amino acids: CSDYVGGDSTEAFF. For the CDR3, the DNA is TGCAGCGACTACGTTGGCGGGGATAGCACTGAAGCTTTCTTT.

Comment on this clonotype: A much larger clone differs by one base, so this may be a read error. The chain is built from TRBV7-2 and TRBJ2-1; tentative D call: TRBD1 (5 bases). This CDR3 region has 14 residues. Germline values: CDR1 SGHTA, CDR2 FQGNSA. The DNA of the CDR3 is TGTGCCAACAGCTTGGTCAGGGCGTCCGATGAGCAGTTCTTC. It yields the protein CANSLVRASDEQFF.

This clonotype was recorded at least ten times. V usage is TRBV7-8 and J usage is TRBJ2-3, with D possibly called TRBD1 or TRBD2 (6 bases each). Germline V gene data show CDR1 as SGHVS and CDR2 as FQNEAQ. The V gene lost 4 bases and the J gene lost 1 base, with 12 bases spanning the gap. The CDR3 extends over 15 amino acids. CDR3 sequence: CASSSDGGRTDTQYF. The CDR3 nucleotides read TGTGCCAGCAGCTCGGACGGGGGCCGCACAGATACGCAGTATTTT.

The V gene is TRBV4-1, the J gene TRBJ2-7; TRBD1 agrees at 9 bases. The CDR3 totals 17 residues. V trimming: 0 bases; J trimming: 6 bases; junction bases outside the gene matches: 12. Germline lookup yields CDR1 MGHRA and CDR2 YSYEKL. DNA for the CDR3: TGCGCCAGCAGCCAAGAAGTGGCCTCGGGGACAGGGTTCGAGCAGTACTTC. This encodes CASSQEVASGTGFEQYF.

In its sample, this clonotype is hyperexpanded. V usage is TRBV27 and J usage is TRBJ2-1; 9 bases align to TRBD2. Germline V gene sequence: CDR1 MNHEY, CDR2 SMNVEV (reference sequence). The CDR3 runs to 16 residues. With V trimmed by 2 bases and J by 4 bases, 6 bases remained unmatched. This CDR3 is CASSLVAGALYNEQFF. The CDR3 DNA follows: TGTGCCAGCAGTTTAGTAGCGGGGGCCCTTTACAATGAGCAGTTCTTC.